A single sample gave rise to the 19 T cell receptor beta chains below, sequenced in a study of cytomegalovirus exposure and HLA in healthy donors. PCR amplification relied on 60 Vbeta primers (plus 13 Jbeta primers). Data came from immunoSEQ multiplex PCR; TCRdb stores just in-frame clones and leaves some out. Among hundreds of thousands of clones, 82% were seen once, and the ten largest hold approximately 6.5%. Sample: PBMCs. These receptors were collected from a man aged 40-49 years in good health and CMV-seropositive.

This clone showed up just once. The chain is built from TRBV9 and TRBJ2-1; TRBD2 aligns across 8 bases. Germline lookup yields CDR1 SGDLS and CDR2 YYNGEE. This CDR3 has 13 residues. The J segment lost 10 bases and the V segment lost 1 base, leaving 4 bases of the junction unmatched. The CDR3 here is CASSVLREAEQFF. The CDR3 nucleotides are TGTGCCAGCAGCGTACTGCGGGAGGCAGAGCAGTTCTTC.

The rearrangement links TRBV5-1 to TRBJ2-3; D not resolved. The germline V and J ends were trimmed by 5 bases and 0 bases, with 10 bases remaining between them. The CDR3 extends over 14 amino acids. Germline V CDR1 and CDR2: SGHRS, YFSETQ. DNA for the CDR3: TGCGCCAGCAGGGTCGCGGCTAGCACAGATACGCAGTATTTT. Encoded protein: CASRVAASTDTQYF. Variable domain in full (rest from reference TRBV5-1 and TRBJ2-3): KAGVTQTPRYLIKTRGQQVTLSCSPISGHRSVSWYQQTPGQGLQFLFEYFSETQRNKGNFPGRFSGRQFSNSRSEMNVSTLELGDSALYLCASRVAASTDTQYFGPGTRLTVL.

The CDR3 DNA reads TGTGCCAGCAGCCAAGATTCCGAGGAGTCGAATGGCTACACCTTC. Translated: CASSQDSEESNGYTF. V usage is TRBV4-2 and J usage is TRBJ1-2; no reliable D call. The V gene lost 0 bases and the J gene lost 6 bases, with 14 bases spanning the gap. Germline CDR1 reads LGHNA; CDR2 reads YNFKEQ. The CDR3 has 15 amino acids.

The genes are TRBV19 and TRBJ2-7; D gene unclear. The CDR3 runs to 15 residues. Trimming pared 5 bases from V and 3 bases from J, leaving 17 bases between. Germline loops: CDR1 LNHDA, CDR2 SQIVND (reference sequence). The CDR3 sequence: CASSLSTAGFYEQYF. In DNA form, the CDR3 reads TGTGCCAGTAGTCTCTCGACTGCCGGGTTCTACGAGCAGTACTTC.

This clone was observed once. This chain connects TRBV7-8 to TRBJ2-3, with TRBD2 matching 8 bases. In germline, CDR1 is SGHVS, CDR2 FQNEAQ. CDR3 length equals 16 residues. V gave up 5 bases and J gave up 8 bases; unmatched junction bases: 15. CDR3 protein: CASSPREGVSGGTQYF. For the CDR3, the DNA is TGTGCCAGCAGCCCCCGGGAGGGGGTTTCCGGGGGTACGCAGTATTTT.

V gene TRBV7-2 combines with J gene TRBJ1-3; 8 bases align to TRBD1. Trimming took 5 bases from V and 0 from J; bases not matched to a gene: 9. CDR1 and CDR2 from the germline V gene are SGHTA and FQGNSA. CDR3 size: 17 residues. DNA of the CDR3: TGTGCCAGCAGCCGCCGACCGGACAGGGTCTCTGGAAACACCATATATTTT. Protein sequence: CASSRRPDRVSGNTIYF.

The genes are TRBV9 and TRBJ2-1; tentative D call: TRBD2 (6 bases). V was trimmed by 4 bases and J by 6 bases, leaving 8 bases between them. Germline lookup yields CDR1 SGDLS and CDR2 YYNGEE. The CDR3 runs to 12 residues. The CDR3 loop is CASSPGVNEQFF. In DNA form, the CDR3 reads TGTGCCAGCAGCCCGGGGGTCAATGAGCAGTTCTTC.

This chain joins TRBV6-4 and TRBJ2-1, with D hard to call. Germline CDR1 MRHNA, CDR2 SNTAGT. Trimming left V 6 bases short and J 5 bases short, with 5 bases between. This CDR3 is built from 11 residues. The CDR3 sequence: CASRSNNEQFF. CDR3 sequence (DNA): TGTGCCAGCAGAAGCAACAATGAGCAGTTCTTC.

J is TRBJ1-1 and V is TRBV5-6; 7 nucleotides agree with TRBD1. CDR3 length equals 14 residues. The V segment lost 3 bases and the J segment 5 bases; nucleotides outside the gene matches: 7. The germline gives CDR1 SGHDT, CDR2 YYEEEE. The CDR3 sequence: CASSSTGVMTEAFF. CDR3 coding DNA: TGTGCCAGCAGCTCTACAGGGGTAATGACTGAAGCTTTCTTT.

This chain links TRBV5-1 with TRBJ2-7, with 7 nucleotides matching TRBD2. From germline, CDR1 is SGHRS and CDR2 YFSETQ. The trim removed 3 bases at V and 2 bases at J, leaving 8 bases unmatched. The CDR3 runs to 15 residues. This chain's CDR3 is CASSYTSANTYEQYF. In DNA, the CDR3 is TGCGCCAGCAGCTACACTAGCGCGAACACCTACGAGCAGTACTTC. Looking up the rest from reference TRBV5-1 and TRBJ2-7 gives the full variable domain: KAGVTQTPRYLIKTRGQQVTLSCSPISGHRSVSWYQQTPGQGLQFLFEYFSETQRNKGNFPGRFSGRQFSNSRSEMNVSTLELGDSALYLCASSYTSANTYEQYFGPGTRLTVT.

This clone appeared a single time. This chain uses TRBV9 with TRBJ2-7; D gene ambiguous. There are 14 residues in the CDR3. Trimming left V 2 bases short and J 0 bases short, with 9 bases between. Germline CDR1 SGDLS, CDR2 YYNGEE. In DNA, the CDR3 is TGTGCCAGCAGCGTGAGGCCGAGCTCCTACGAGCAGTACTTC. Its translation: CASSVRPSSYEQYF.

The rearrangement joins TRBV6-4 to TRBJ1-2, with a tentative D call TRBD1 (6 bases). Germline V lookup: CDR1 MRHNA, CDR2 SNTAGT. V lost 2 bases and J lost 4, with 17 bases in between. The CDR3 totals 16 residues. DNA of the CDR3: TGTGCCAGCAGTGACGATGGGGGGGCGGACGTCTATGGCTACACCTTC. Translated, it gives CASSDDGGADVYGYTF.

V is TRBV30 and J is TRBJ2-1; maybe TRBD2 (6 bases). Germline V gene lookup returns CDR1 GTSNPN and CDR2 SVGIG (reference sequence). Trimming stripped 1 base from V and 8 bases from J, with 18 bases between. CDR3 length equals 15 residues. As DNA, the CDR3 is TGTGCCTGGAGTGGGGCCGCGGTCGGGGAGGATGAGCAGTTCTTC. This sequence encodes CAWSGAAVGEDEQFF. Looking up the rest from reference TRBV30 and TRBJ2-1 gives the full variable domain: SQTIHQWPATLVQPVGSPLSLECTVEGTSNPNLYWYRQAAGRGLQLLFYSVGIGQISSEVPQNLSASRPQDRQFILSSKKLLLSDSGFYLCAWSGAAVGEDEQFFGPGTRLTVL.

The CDR3 DNA reads as TGTGCCAGCAGTGTTTTTCGGGGGGGCTACGAGCAGTACGTC. Residues: CASSVFRGGYEQYV. The J gene is TRBJ2-7, the V gene TRBV6-1; 8 nucleotides align to TRBD2. Germline V gives CDR1 MNHNS, CDR2 SASEGT. The CDR3 has 14 amino acids. J gave up 3 bases and V 4 bases, and 5 bases lay outside the gene matches.

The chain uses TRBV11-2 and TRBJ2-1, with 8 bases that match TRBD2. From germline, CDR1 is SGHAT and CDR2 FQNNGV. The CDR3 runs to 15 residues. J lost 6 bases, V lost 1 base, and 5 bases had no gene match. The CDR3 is CASSLAGGPFNEQFF. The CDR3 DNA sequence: TGTGCCAGCAGCTTAGCGGGAGGGCCTTTCAATGAGCAGTTCTTC.

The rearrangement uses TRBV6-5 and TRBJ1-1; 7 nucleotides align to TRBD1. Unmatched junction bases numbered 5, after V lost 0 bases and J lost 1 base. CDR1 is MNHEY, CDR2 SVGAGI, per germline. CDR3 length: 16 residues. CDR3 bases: TGTGCCAGCAGTTACTCTTCGGGACAGCCGAACACTGAAGCTTTCTTT. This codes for CASSYSSGQPNTEAFF.

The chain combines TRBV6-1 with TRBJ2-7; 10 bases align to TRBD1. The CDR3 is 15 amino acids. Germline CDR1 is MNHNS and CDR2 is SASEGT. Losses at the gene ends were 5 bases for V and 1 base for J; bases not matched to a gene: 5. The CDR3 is CASSSRQGASYEQYF. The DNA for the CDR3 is TGTGCCAGCAGTTCGCGACAGGGGGCTTCCTACGAGCAGTACTTC.

The DNA of the CDR3 is TGCGCCAGCAGCTTAAGCGAGAGCACAGATACGCAGTATTTT. Amino acids: CASSLSESTDTQYF. The gene calls are TRBV5-1 and TRBJ2-3; D remains unclear. The V gene's germline CDR1 is SGHRS and CDR2 YFSETQ. V was clipped by 2 bases and J by 0 bases, with 7 bases between them. The CDR3 extends over 14 amino acids. Together with reference TRBV5-1 and TRBJ2-3, the CDR3 gives the full variable domain: KAGVTQTPRYLIKTRGQQVTLSCSPISGHRSVSWYQQTPGQGLQFLFEYFSETQRNKGNFPGRFSGRQFSNSRSEMNVSTLELGDSALYLCASSLSESTDTQYFGPGTRLTVL.

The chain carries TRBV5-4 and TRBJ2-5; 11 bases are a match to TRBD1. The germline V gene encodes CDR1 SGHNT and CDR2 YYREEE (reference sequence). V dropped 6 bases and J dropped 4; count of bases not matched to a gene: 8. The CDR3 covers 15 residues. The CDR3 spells CASNQDRGQGETQYF. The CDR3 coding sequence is TGTGCCAGCAATCAGGACAGGGGGCAGGGAGAGACCCAGTACTTC.